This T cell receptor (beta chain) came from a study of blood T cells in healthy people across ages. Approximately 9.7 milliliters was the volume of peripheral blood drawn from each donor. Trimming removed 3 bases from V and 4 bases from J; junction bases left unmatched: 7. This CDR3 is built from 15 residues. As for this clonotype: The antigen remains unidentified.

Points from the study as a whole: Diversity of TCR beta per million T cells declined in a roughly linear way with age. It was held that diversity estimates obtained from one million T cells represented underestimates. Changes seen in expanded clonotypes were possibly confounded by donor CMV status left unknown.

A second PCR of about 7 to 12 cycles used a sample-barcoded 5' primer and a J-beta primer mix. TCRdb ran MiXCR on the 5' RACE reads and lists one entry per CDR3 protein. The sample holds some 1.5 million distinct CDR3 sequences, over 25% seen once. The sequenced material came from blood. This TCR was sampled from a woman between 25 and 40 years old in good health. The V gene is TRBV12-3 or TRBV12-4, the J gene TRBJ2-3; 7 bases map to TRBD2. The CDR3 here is CASSLRGGLSDTQYF. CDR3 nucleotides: TGTGCCAGCAGTTTGAGGGGAGGGCTCTCAGATACGCAGTATTTT.